The clone carrying this T cell receptor (beta chain) has ten or more counts. The data originate from a study of regulatory T cells in long-lasting Graves disease. Arm-PCR of CDR3 regions and iRepertoire HTBI primers were used to build TCR beta libraries. TCRdb reprocessed the multiplex PCR reads with MiXCR, giving one entry per CDR3 protein. The table shows roughly 350,000 distinct CDR3 sequences, with 15% to 20% occurring only once. As for time point: newly diagnosed GD, antithyroid drugs for less than 3 months. Preparation of the TCR library used RNA extracted from PBMCs. The CDR3 contains 15 residues. V was clipped by 0 bases and J by 5 bases, with 14 bases between them. Germline V gene data show CDR1 as SGHRS and CDR2 as YFSETQ. The data also belong to a second study, concerning T cells in Graves' hyperthyroidism and ophthalmopathy. That publication notes: Clinical symptoms, serum thyroxine, TRAb, thyroid ultrasound and orbital computed tomography established diagnosis. Appearing also in blood were most of the thyroid clonotypes expanded above 0.001.

The material sequenced was peripheral blood mononuclear cells (PBMCs), taken at new diagnosis, from a patient treated with antithyroid drugs. The clonotype originates from a man in his forties with Graves disease. The chain combines TRBV5-1 with TRBJ2-5; a weak D match, TRBD1 (6 bases). The CDR3 sequence is CASSLGPQGEETQYF. The CDR3, as DNA: TGCGCCAGCAGCTTGGGCCCACAGGGTGAGGAGACCCAGTACTTC.